This TCR beta chain derives from a study of blood T cells in healthy people across ages. Primed by a sample-barcoded 5' primer and a J-beta primer mix, a second PCR proceeded for about 7 to 11 cycles. TCRdb independently ran MiXCR on the 5' RACE reads; one entry per CDR3 protein. Altogether roughly 1.9 million distinct CDR3 sequences are present, 35% to 50% being singletons, with the ten largest covering 23%. Trimming left V 7 bases short and J 5 bases short, with 13 bases between. The length of the CDR3 is 12 residues. Germline V gene data show CDR1 as SGDLS and CDR2 as YYNGEE. This rearrangement joins TRBV9 to TRBJ2-7; D perhaps matches TRBD2 (5 bases). The TCR was taken from a human donor in good health. The sequenced sample consisted of blood. The CDR3 region is CASGLAGDEQYF. Written as DNA, the CDR3 is TGTGCCAGCGGCCTTGCCGGGGACGAGCAGTACTTC.